This TCR beta chain was recovered during a study of post-analysis software for immune sequencing data. In the study overall: Clinical courses comprised relapsing-remitting, secondary progressive and progressive-relapsing multiple sclerosis. General study results and limits: Five TRBV segments were more frequent in patients than controls; TRBV5-6, TRBV5-1 and TRBV20-1 belonged to this group.

In the case of this clonotype: Its antigen remains unknown.

Carried by the TCR beta cDNA libraries were unique molecular identifiers. TCRdb fed the PCR reads into MiXCR, producing one record per CDR3 protein. The data contain more than 450,000 distinct CDR3 sequences, around 31% of them singletons. V shed 4 bases and J shed 6 bases, with 17 bases lying between them. This CDR3 region has 14 residues. Germline V gives CDR1 SGHRS, CDR2 YFSETQ. The chain has TRBV5-1 and TRBJ2-7; D gene ambiguous. The sequencing input was blood. The receptor was derived from a girl aged 2 to 17 with multiple sclerosis. The CDR3 nucleotides are TGCGCCAGCAGCGTGGAAGGTCCTCGAATCGAGCAGTACTTC. Protein: CASSVEGPRIEQYF.